Below, 25 T cell receptor beta chains from the same sample are listed, as sequenced in a study of blood T cell repertoires in COVID-19 (dated by TCRdb to 2020 to 2022). Receptor libraries were prepared by the immunoSEQ multiplex PCR assay. The source is immuneACCESS, and TCRdb retained only in-frame sequences with V and J called. Part of the clones is not carried over; for the studies checked, unresolved V genes explain less than half of this, and the remainder is unexplained. The sample table holds some 220,000 clones, of which around 83% were seen once. About 5.6% of the sample rests with the top ten. Sequencing was done on a sample of peripheral blood. The source of these receptors is a woman aged 70-85 years with COVID-19, enrolled during active disease.

This chain joins TRBV10-3 and TRBJ2-7; 9 bases are a match to TRBD1. Trimming took 6 bases from V and 1 from J; bases not matched to a gene: 16. The CDR3 has 18 residues. Germline V CDR1 and CDR2: ENHRY, SYGVKD. CDR3 region: CAISDRDRVKSPSYEQYF. CDR3 in DNA: TGTGCCATCAGCGACCGGGACAGGGTCAAGAGCCCTTCCTACGAGCAGTACTTC.

The chain uses TRBV29-1 and TRBJ2-7; 10 bases are a match to TRBD2. Germline lookup yields CDR1 SQVTM and CDR2 ANQGSEA. With 4 bases clipped from V and 3 bases from J, the junction kept 12 bases outside the gene matches. The length of the CDR3 is 16 residues. The CDR3 region is CSVGGPLSSGSYEQYF. CDR3 DNA: TGCAGCGTTGGGGGACCACTTTCTAGCGGGAGCTACGAGCAGTACTTC.

In its sample, this clone was seen a few times. The J gene is TRBJ1-5, the V gene TRBV6-2 or TRBV6-3; D is uncertain. Germline lookup yields CDR1 MNHEY and CDR2 SVGEGT. Trimming removed 6 bases from V and 0 bases from J, with 18 bases in between. The CDR3 totals 17 residues. The CDR3 bases are TGTGCCAGCAGCCCTCGGTTGATGCGGTATAGCAATCAGCCCCAGCATTTT. This encodes CASSPRLMRYSNQPQHF.

The chain recombines TRBV10-3 with TRBJ1-5; no reliable D call. The length of the CDR3 is 15 residues. V gave up 8 bases and J gave up 0 bases, with 14 bases separating them. From germline, CDR1 is ENHRY and CDR2 SYGVKD. CDR3 in amino acids: CAIRSGIDSNQPQHF. In nucleotides, the CDR3 is TGTGCCATCCGTAGCGGGATTGATAGCAATCAGCCCCAGCATTTT.

The gene calls are TRBV5-4 and TRBJ2-7; perhaps TRBD1 as D (5 bases). CDR1 and CDR2 (germline): SGHNT, YYREEE (reference sequence). Trimming left V 0 bases short and J 0 bases short, with 10 bases between. The CDR3 contains 15 residues. The chain's CDR3 is CASSLGQKSSYEQYF. In nucleotides, the CDR3 is TGTGCCAGCAGCTTGGGACAGAAGAGCTCCTACGAGCAGTACTTC. The variable domain in full, completed from reference TRBV5-4 and TRBJ2-7, reads ETGVTQSPTHLIKTRGQQVTLRCSSQSGHNTVSWYQQALGQGPQFIFQYYREEENGRGNFPPRFSGLQFPNYSSELNVNALELDDSALYLCASSLGQKSSYEQYFGPGTRLTVT.

This chain joins TRBV7-2 and TRBJ2-2; D unresolved. The V end lost 5 bases, the J end lost 4 bases, and 17 bases lay between the germline ends. This CDR3 spans 16 amino acids. CDR1 and CDR2 (germline): SGHTA, FQGNSA. CDR3 amino acids: CASSRRFSQSTGELFF. CDR3 nucleotides: TGTGCCAGCAGCCGGAGATTCTCCCAAAGCACCGGGGAGCTGTTTTTT.

The chain's CDR3 is CASQGAGTEAFF. CDR3 DNA: TGTGCCAGCCAGGGTGCGGGGACTGAAGCTTTCTTT. The chain has TRBV7-9 and TRBJ1-1, with a possible D match to TRBD1 (5 bases). CDR3 length: 12 amino acids. The germline V gene has CDR1 SEHNR and CDR2 FQNEAQ (reference sequence). The V end lost 8 bases, the J end lost 5 bases, and 12 bases lay between the germline ends.

V is TRBV4-3 and J is TRBJ2-7, with TRBD2 identical over 8 bases. Germline values: CDR1 LGHNA, CDR2 YSLEER. The CDR3 runs to 16 residues. The junction had 11 bases not matched to a gene; V was cut back by 0 bases and J by 7 bases. CDR3 coding DNA: TGCGCCAGCAGCCAAGAGGCGGGAGGAACCCCTCGGGAGCAGTACTTC. Amino acid sequence: CASSQEAGGTPREQYF.

This clone was counted a few times. The rearrangement uses TRBV7-2 and TRBJ1-1; D is ambiguous. This CDR3 is built from 15 residues. The germline gives CDR1 SGHTA, CDR2 FQGNSA. V was shortened by 5 bases and J by 1 base, with 14 bases between the two germline ends. CDR3 sequence: CASSAEEGRNTEAFF. The DNA for the CDR3 is TGTGCCAGCAGCGCCGAGGAAGGTCGGAACACTGAAGCTTTCTTT.

This rearrangement joins TRBV6-7 to TRBJ2-1, with 10 positions matching TRBD2. TRBV6-7 belongs to the ORF category, with a function that is uncertain. Trimming at V came to 3 bases and at J to 6 bases, leaving 11 bases not matched to a gene. The CDR3 sequence is 17 residues long. The CDR3 loop is CASSYVEEREGRNEQFF. CDR3 nucleotide sequence: TGTGCCAGCAGTTATGTTGAAGAGCGGGAGGGCCGCAATGAGCAGTTCTTC.

The CDR3: CAWSLQGFGEQFF. CDR3 nucleotide sequence: TGTGCCTGGAGTTTACAGGGGTTTGGTGAGCAGTTCTTC. The chain couples TRBV30 to TRBJ2-1; TRBD1 agrees at 7 bases. J was trimmed by 9 bases and V by 2 bases; bases with no gene match: 7. Germline-derived CDR1 and CDR2 are GTSNPN and SVGIG (reference sequence). The CDR3 covers 13 residues.

The gene calls are TRBV5-4 and TRBJ2-7, with 9 bases identical to TRBD2. The germline V gene has CDR1 SGHNT and CDR2 YYREEE (reference sequence). The length of the CDR3 is 14 residues. Trimming at V came to 0 bases and at J to 6 bases, leaving 4 bases not matched to a gene. The CDR3 region has the DNA TGTGCCAGCAGCTTGGTGGGGACTAGCAGCGAGCAGTACTTC. This encodes CASSLVGTSSEQYF.

The chain joins TRBV19 to TRBJ2-1, with TRBD2 identical over 11 bases. The CDR3 length is 15 residues. J lost 0 bases, V lost 10 bases, and 5 bases had no gene match. Germline values: CDR1 LNHDA, CDR2 SQIVND (reference sequence). The CDR3: CATSTSGNSYNEQFF. Here the CDR3 DNA reads TGTGCCACTTCGACTAGCGGGAACTCCTACAATGAGCAGTTCTTC.

The chain carries TRBV27 and TRBJ1-2, with D uncertain. The CDR3 spans 16 residues. CDR1 is MNHEY, CDR2 SMNVEV, per germline (reference sequence). The ends were cut back, 6 bases at V and 0 bases at J, with 17 bases in the middle. The CDR3 bases are TGTGCCAGCAGCCCAGCGAGGAACAAAGCTAACTATGGCTACACCTTC. Translation: CASSPARNKANYGYTF.

This clone was counted once. This rearrangement joins TRBV24-1 to TRBJ2-2, with 7 bases that match TRBD1. Germline V gene lookup returns CDR1 KGHDR and CDR2 SFDVKD. J gave up 4 bases and V 4 bases, and 8 bases lay outside the gene matches. The CDR3 spans 16 residues. The CDR3 nucleotides read TGTGCCACCAGTGACCGAGGACAGGTAACCACCGGGGAGCTGTTTTTT. This gives the protein CATSDRGQVTTGELFF.

The genes are TRBV6-2 or TRBV6-3 and TRBJ1-1; 8 bases are shared with TRBD1. The CDR3 sequence is 14 residues long. The J segment lost 8 bases and the V segment lost 4 bases, leaving 9 bases of the junction unmatched. Germline CDR1 and CDR2: MNHEY and SVGEGT. The CDR3 spells CASSLSGGAPEAFF. Here the CDR3 DNA reads TGTGCCAGCAGTTTATCAGGGGGCGCCCCGGAAGCTTTCTTT.

The rearrangement links TRBV27 to TRBJ2-5; 9 bases match TRBD2. The CDR3 is made up of 17 amino acids. The germline V gene has CDR1 MNHEY and CDR2 SMNVEV (reference sequence). With 10 bases clipped from V and 2 bases from J, the junction kept 17 bases outside the gene matches. The CDR3 region has the DNA TGTGCCATCGCCACAGTACTAGCGGGCCGGGGGCAAGAGACCCAGTACTTC. Amino acid sequence: CAIATVLAGRGQETQYF.

The V gene is TRBV18, the J gene TRBJ1-5; D remains unclear. V was trimmed by 5 bases and J by 5 bases, leaving 10 bases between them. In germline, CDR1 is KGHSH, CDR2 LQKENI. CDR3 length: 13 residues. The DNA of the CDR3 is TGTGCCAGCTCATCAGGTTCGGATCAGCCCCAGCATTTT. It is translated as CASSSGSDQPQHF.

The chain carries TRBV7-8 and TRBJ1-4; D remains unclear. Germline-derived CDR1 and CDR2 are SGHVS and FQNEAQ. The CDR3 contains 13 residues. The germline V and J ends were trimmed by 5 bases and 6 bases, with 10 bases remaining between them. The CDR3 DNA follows: TGTGCCAGCAGCCTAAACCGGGATGAAAAACTGTTTTTT. Its translation is CASSLNRDEKLFF.

V usage is TRBV28 and J usage is TRBJ2-5, with D possibly TRBD2 on 6 matching bases. Germline-derived CDR1 and CDR2 are MDHEN and SYDVKM. The V end was cut by 10 bases, the J end by 5 bases, with 32 bases between. This CDR3 comprises 18 residues. The DNA of the CDR3 is TGTGCCATCCCCACCGCTTGGCCGCTGGGACTCGTCTGGGAGACCCAGTACTTC. Translated, it gives CAIPTAWPLGLVWETQYF.

The chain has TRBV11-3 and TRBJ2-3; perhaps TRBD2 as D (5 bases). V lost 5 bases and J 0 bases, leaving 27 bases between the germline ends. This CDR3 contains 20 residues. Germline values: CDR1 SGHNT, CDR2 YENEEA. CDR3 coding DNA: TGTGCCAGCAGCCCCAGTTCTAGCTCAGGAGCGAATTTCAGCACAGATACGCAGTATTTT. Amino acid sequence: CASSPSSSSGANFSTDTQYF.

In its sample, this clone was seen once. The gene calls are TRBV10-3 and TRBJ2-1; 9 nucleotides align to TRBD2. V gave up 8 bases and J gave up 7 bases; unmatched junction bases: 12. The CDR3 covers 15 residues. Germline V gene lookup returns CDR1 ENHRY and CDR2 SYGVKD. The CDR3 loop reads CAISEGGRASNEQFF. DNA for the CDR3: TGTGCCATCTCAGAGGGCGGGAGGGCGAGTAATGAGCAGTTCTTC.

The chain combines TRBV28 with TRBJ1-4; the D gene is possibly TRBD1 (5 bases). Germline loops: CDR1 MDHEN, CDR2 SYDVKM. This CDR3 is 16 amino acids long. Trimming removed 5 bases at V and 7 bases at J, with 20 bases between. CDR3: CASSPQGLPRGEKLFF. In DNA, the CDR3 is TGTGCCAGCAGTCCCCAGGGACTTCCTAGGGGTGAAAAACTGTTTTTT.

The genes are TRBV28 and TRBJ1-2; the D gene is possibly TRBD1 (6 bases). The V gene lost 5 bases and the J gene lost 6 bases, with 13 bases spanning the gap. The CDR3 extends over 13 amino acids. Looked up from germline, CDR1 is MDHEN and CDR2 is SYDVKM. The CDR3 sequence is CASSLTGFNGYTF. Written as DNA, the CDR3 is TGTGCCAGCAGTCTGACAGGCTTTAATGGCTACACCTTC.

The gene calls are TRBV18 and TRBJ2-7, with D maybe TRBD2 (5 bases). Germline V gene data show CDR1 as KGHSH and CDR2 as LQKENI. This CDR3 region has 13 residues. V lost 2 bases to trimming and J lost 3 bases, with 8 bases between them. CDR3 sequence: CASSPGLLYEQYF. The CDR3, as DNA: TGTGCCAGCTCACCAGGACTTCTCTACGAGCAGTACTTC.